The 7 T cell receptor beta chains in this list originate from one sample, sequenced in a study of response to subunit inactivated influenza vaccine. TCRdb called the RT-PCR reads again in MiXCR, with one record for every CDR3 protein. The sample holds hundreds of thousands of distinct CDR3 sequences; less than 20% are singletons and the top ten take 11%. Here the sequenced sample was PBMCs from blood, taken roughly 12 days after vaccination. These TCRs come from a man between 50 and 59 years old who received an inactivated influenza vaccine.

The CDR3 region has the DNA TGTGCCAGCAGCCTTACGGTCGGGGAGCAGTTCTTC. It encodes CASSLTVGEQFF. This chain connects TRBV7-2 to TRBJ2-1; D is ambiguous. Trimming pared 5 bases from V and 10 bases from J, leaving 12 bases between. Germline CDR1 reads SGHTA; CDR2 reads FQGNSA. CDR3 length equals 12 residues.

The chain uses TRBV12-5 and TRBJ1-1; D is undetermined. The CDR3 contains 10 residues. Germline V lookup: CDR1 LGHNT, CDR2 FRNRAP. The CDR3: CSRRVTEAFF. The CDR3 nucleotides are TGTTCCAGAAGGGTCACTGAAGCTTTCTTT.

This clonotype has at least ten counts. The gene calls are TRBV12-3 or TRBV12-4 and TRBJ1-1; the D is unclear. The V gene lost 1 base and the J gene lost 1 base, with 4 bases spanning the gap. This CDR3 is built from 13 residues. The CDR3 region is CASSLVPNTEAFF. CDR3 coding DNA: TGTGCCAGCAGTTTAGTGCCGAACACTGAAGCTTTCTTT.

This clonotype was seen a few times. The V call is TRBV7-2, the J call TRBJ2-1; TRBD2 agrees at 11 bases. Losses at the gene ends were 1 base for V and 9 bases for J; bases not matched to a gene: 5. Germline loops: CDR1 SGHTA, CDR2 FQGNSA. The CDR3 spans 15 residues. CDR3 nucleotides: TGTGCCAGCAGCTTAGGACTAGCGGGGAGGGCTGAGCAGTTCTTC. Protein product: CASSLGLAGRAEQFF.

The chain uses TRBV5-1 and TRBJ1-4; D perhaps matches TRBD1 (6 bases). Trimming shortened V by 0 bases and J by 8 bases, and 14 bases separated the two germline ends. Germline V gene sequence: CDR1 SGHRS, CDR2 YFSETQ. The CDR3 loop spans 15 amino acids. CDR3 coding DNA: TGCGCCAGCAGCTTGGACGGCAGGGGTGACGAAAAACTGTTTTTT. Protein: CASSLDGRGDEKLFF. Based on the CDR3 plus reference TRBV5-1 and TRBJ1-4, the full variable domain is KAGVTQTPRYLIKTRGQQVTLSCSPISGHRSVSWYQQTPGQGLQFLFEYFSETQRNKGNFPGRFSGRQFSNSRSEMNVSTLELGDSALYLCASSLDGRGDEKLFFGSGTQLSVL.

V gene TRBV10-3 combines with J gene TRBJ1-5; TRBD1 matches 8 bases. The germline gives CDR1 ENHRY, CDR2 SYGVKD. The CDR3 is 16 amino acids. V dropped 4 bases and J dropped 2; count of bases not matched to a gene: 7. CDR3 nucleotide sequence: TGTGCCATCAGTGCTGGACAGGGAAGAGGCAATCAGCCCCAGCATTTT. Translating gives CAISAGQGRGNQPQHF.

There are a few counts of this clonotype. The rearrangement joins TRBV9 to TRBJ1-1, with a tentative D call TRBD1 (6 bases). The CDR3 is 13 amino acids. From germline, CDR1 is SGDLS and CDR2 YYNGEE. Trimming took 4 bases from V and 4 from J, leaving 11 bases between them. The CDR3: CASSPTGITEAFF. The CDR3 bases are TGTGCCAGCAGCCCTACAGGGATCACTGAAGCTTTCTTT.